This TCR beta chain is from a study of T cells in Graves' hyperthyroidism and ophthalmopathy. V was clipped by 3 bases and J by 9 bases; unmatched bases: 10. This CDR3 is 17 amino acids long. Germline CDR1 and CDR2: LNHDA and SQIVND (reference sequence). Patients showing uncontrolled infection, other autoimmune disease, pregnancy or lactation were ineligible. An approximately 10 ml volume of fresh peripheral blood provided the PBMCs. It was RNA transcripts that yielded the amplified TCR beta CDR3 regions. Using the HTBI primer set, a first-round RT-PCR was run on the TCR CDR3. TCRdb passed the multiplex PCR reads through MiXCR, listing each CDR3 protein once. The sample holds about 640,000 distinct CDR3 sequences, roughly 20% seen once.

The receptor was derived from a man aged 25 to 40 with Graves' ophthalmopathy. Sequenced sample: blood. The rearrangement joins TRBV19 to TRBJ2-1, with 14 bases aligning to TRBD2. CDR3 protein: CASSIALATSGRGEQFF. The CDR3 DNA reads TGTGCCAGTAGTATTGCCCTTGCGACTAGCGGGAGGGGTGAGCAGTTCTTC.